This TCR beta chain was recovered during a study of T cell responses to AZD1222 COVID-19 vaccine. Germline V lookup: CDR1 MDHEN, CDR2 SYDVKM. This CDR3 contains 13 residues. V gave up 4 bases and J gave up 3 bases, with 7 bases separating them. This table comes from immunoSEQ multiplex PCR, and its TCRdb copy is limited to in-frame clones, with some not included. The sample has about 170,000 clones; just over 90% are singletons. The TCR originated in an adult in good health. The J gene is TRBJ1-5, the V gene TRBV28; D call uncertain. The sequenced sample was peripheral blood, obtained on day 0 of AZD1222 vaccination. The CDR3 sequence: CASSSVSNQPQHF. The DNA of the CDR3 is TGTGCCAGCAGTTCTGTCTCCAATCAGCCCCAGCATTTT.